Included here is one TCR beta chain sequence, with context. These data are taken from a study of blood T cell repertoires in COVID-19. Study at large: The origin of the acute and convalescent COVID-19 samples was the United States, Italy and Spain. Sample material is recorded as cDNA or gDNA derived from T cells, B-cell-depleted T cells, or PBMCs.

Source study methods: Estimation of nucleated cell counts was performed using reference gene primer amplification. Clones were sequenced by immunoSEQ multiplex PCR, and TCRdb holds only the in-frame ones, with some missing. The DNA was the basis for D and trimming; V, J and clone size are from that table. The sample has approximately 97,000 clones, 91% seen once. This CDR3 is 13 amino acids long. Germline values: CDR1 MNHEY, CDR2 SVGAGI. The ends lost 8 bases at V and 3 bases at J; junction bases unmatched: 7. This receptor was taken from a man younger than 35 with acute or convalescent COVID-19. The V call is TRBV6-5, the J call TRBJ2-7; 7 bases are a match to TRBD2. The sequenced material came from peripheral blood. CDR3: CASSRGNLYEQYF. In DNA, the CDR3 is TGTGCCAGCTCGCGGGGGAACCTCTACGAGCAGTACTTC.